The next 24 T cell receptor beta chains were all read from a single sample in a study of blood T cell repertoires in COVID-19. Clones were read by immunoSEQ multiplex PCR, and TCRdb kept only the in-frame ones, dropping some. In the table there are some 150,000 clones, roughly three quarters of which are singletons. Material: peripheral blood. These receptors all stem from a man between 60 and 75 years old with acute or convalescent COVID-19.

J is TRBJ2-3 and V is TRBV29-1; 8 positions match TRBD2. Germline-derived CDR1 and CDR2 are SQVTM and ANQGSEA. This CDR3 is 15 amino acids long. The V segment lost 7 bases and the J segment 3 bases; nucleotides outside the gene matches: 12. DNA of the CDR3: TGCAGCGCCGCGGGGGTAGCGGGAAGAACAGATACGCAGTATTTT. This translates into CSAAGVAGRTDTQYF.

This CDR3 is CASSLRLAGNEQYF. DNA for the CDR3: TGTGCCAGCAGCTTAAGACTAGCGGGCAACGAGCAGTACTTC. The chain joins TRBV5-4 to TRBJ2-7; 10 bases align to TRBD2. V shed 2 bases and J 5 bases; nucleotides not matched to a gene: 4. This CDR3 region has 14 residues. The germline V gene encodes CDR1 SGHNT and CDR2 YYREEE (reference sequence).

This chain uses TRBV7-6 with TRBJ1-4; 7 positions agree with TRBD1. The CDR3 is 17 amino acids. From germline, CDR1 is SGHVS and CDR2 FNYEAQ. The junction had 6 bases not matched to a gene; V was cut back by 2 bases and J by 0 bases. CDR3 DNA: TGTGCCAGCAGCTTAAAAATGACAGGGACAACTAATGAAAAACTGTTTTTT. Translating gives CASSLKMTGTTNEKLFF.

The chain recombines TRBV7-9 with TRBJ2-4, with 12 bases aligning to TRBD2. This CDR3 region has 15 residues. Germline CDR1 and CDR2: SEHNR and FQNEAQ (reference sequence). Trimming took 5 bases from V and 12 from J; bases not matched to a gene: 11. In nucleotides, the CDR3 is TGTGCCAGCAGCCCGCGAGCTAGCGGGAGGGAGAATCAGTACTTC. Amino acid sequence: CASSPRASGRENQYF.

This clone has a handful of counts. V usage is TRBV28 and J usage is TRBJ2-3; no clear D. CDR1 is MDHEN, CDR2 SYDVKM, per germline. CDR3 length: 11 amino acids. V gave up 7 bases and J gave up 7 bases, with 9 bases separating them. This CDR3 reads CASTEEYTQYF. The DNA for the CDR3 is TGTGCCAGCACCGAGGAGTATACGCAGTATTTT.

The V and J genes are TRBV25-1 and TRBJ2-2; D perhaps matches TRBD1 (5 bases). V lost 6 bases and J lost 6, with 11 bases in between. The CDR3 consists of 13 residues. CDR1 is MGHDK, CDR2 SYGVNS, per germline. CDR3 amino acids: CASSQGSPGELFF. The CDR3 nucleotides are TGTGCCAGCAGCCAGGGTTCGCCCGGGGAGCTGTTTTTT.

This clone was seen more than once but under ten times. The CDR3 here is CASSPTVPYNEQFF. The CDR3, as DNA: TGTGCCAGCAGCCCAACGGTGCCCTACAATGAGCAGTTCTTC. V and J are TRBV9 and TRBJ2-1, with D hard to call. Germline CDR1 reads SGDLS; CDR2 reads YYNGEE. V lost 4 bases and J 2 bases, leaving 10 bases between the germline ends. CDR3 length equals 14 residues.

The chain combines TRBV11-2 with TRBJ1-2; no reliable D call. From germline, CDR1 is SGHAT and CDR2 FQNNGV. The CDR3 has 14 amino acids. The V end lost 1 base, the J end lost 8 bases, and 14 bases lay between the germline ends. Here the CDR3 reads CASSLVREAGGYTF. In DNA, the CDR3 is TGTGCCAGCAGCTTAGTTAGGGAAGCGGGCGGCTACACCTTC.

The chain links TRBV5-1 to TRBJ1-5, with TRBD1 matching 9 bases. The CDR3 totals 14 residues. CDR1 is SGHRS and CDR2 is YFSETQ in the germline V gene. Trimming took 4 bases from V and 6 from J; bases not matched to a gene: 5. As DNA, the CDR3 is TGCGCCAGCAGCCCCACAGGGGGCAGTCAGCCCCAGCATTTT. It is translated as CASSPTGGSQPQHF.

The rearrangement uses TRBV25-1 and TRBJ1-3; 8 bases align to TRBD1. CDR3 length: 16 residues. Trimming cost V 3 bases and J 2 bases; bases outside gene matches: 6. CDR1 is MGHDK and CDR2 is SYGVNS in the germline V gene. The CDR3: CASSDPDRETGNTIYF. Written as DNA, the CDR3 is TGTGCCAGCAGTGATCCGGACAGGGAGACTGGAAACACCATATATTTT.

The chain recombines TRBV9 with TRBJ2-2; D may be TRBD2 (6 bases). V lost 0 bases, J lost 2 bases, and 11 bases lay in between. CDR1 and CDR2 (germline): SGDLS, YYNGEE. The CDR3 is 16 residues long. CDR3 DNA sequence: TGTGCCAGCAGCGTAGCAATCGGGAGTAACACCGGGGAGCTGTTTTTT. Translation gives CASSVAIGSNTGELFF.

The genes are TRBV30 and TRBJ2-3; TRBD2 matches at 11 bases. The CDR3 extends over 18 amino acids. Germline V CDR1 and CDR2: GTSNPN, SVGIG (reference sequence). The ends lost 1 base at V and 0 bases at J; junction bases unmatched: 9. The CDR3 sequence: CAWSDRLAGRLSTDTQYF. For the CDR3, the DNA is TGTGCCTGGAGTGACCGACTAGCGGGGCGACTGAGCACAGATACGCAGTATTTT.

The rearrangement uses TRBV2 and TRBJ1-1; a possible D gene is TRBD1 (6 bases). This CDR3 is built from 13 residues. Germline CDR1 is SNHLY and CDR2 is FYNNEI. Trimming removed 4 bases at V and 3 bases at J, with 9 bases between. The CDR3 protein is CASSAQGDTEAFF. CDR3 coding DNA: TGTGCCAGCAGTGCACAGGGAGACACTGAAGCTTTCTTT.

V gene TRBV6-5 combines with J gene TRBJ2-6; D gene uncertain. Deletions cut 9 bases from V and 0 bases from J, with 12 bases between. CDR3 length: 15 residues. Germline V CDR1 and CDR2: MNHEY, SVGAGI. The CDR3 is CASARDYSGANVLTF. The CDR3 DNA is TGTGCCAGTGCCCGCGATTACTCTGGGGCCAACGTCCTGACTTTC.

The gene calls are TRBV27 and TRBJ2-7, with D possibly TRBD1 on 6 matching bases. This CDR3 has 14 amino acids. Germline values: CDR1 MNHEY, CDR2 SMNVEV (reference sequence). Trimming left V 6 bases short and J 0 bases short, with 12 bases between. CDR3 bases: TGTGCCAGCAGGCGAAAACAGGGCTCCTACGAGCAGTACTTC. Amino acids: CASRRKQGSYEQYF.

The chain is built from TRBV28 and TRBJ1-4; 8 nucleotides agree with TRBD1. Germline assignment: CDR1 MDHEN and CDR2 SYDVKM. CDR3 size: 14 residues. The V and J ends lost 6 bases and 7 bases, in that order; junction bases with no gene match: 7. CDR3 bases: TGTGCCAGCAGGGCAGGGGGCGCAGGTGAAAAACTGTTTTTT. Amino acid sequence: CASRAGGAGEKLFF.

This clone was seen only a few times. V gene TRBV4-1 combines with J gene TRBJ1-1; tentatively, D is TRBD1 (5 bases). V lost 3 bases, J lost 4 bases, and 15 bases lay in between. CDR3 size: 15 residues. Germline CDR1 is MGHRA and CDR2 is YSYEKL. The CDR3 DNA sequence: TGCGCCAGCAGCCAGGTACGGACAACGCCCACTGAAGCTTTCTTT. Protein product: CASSQVRTTPTEAFF.

This clone was seen a handful of times. The chain links TRBV2 to TRBJ1-2; D possibly corresponds to TRBD1 (5 bases). Trimming cost V 3 bases and J 7 bases, with 15 bases left between them. Looked up from germline, CDR1 is SNHLY and CDR2 is FYNNEI. This CDR3 comprises 14 residues. The CDR3 here is CASSDIQEVSGYTF. CDR3 DNA: TGTGCCAGCAGTGATATACAGGAAGTAAGTGGCTACACCTTC.

A single count supports this clone. This chain connects TRBV6-1 to TRBJ1-1; 11 nucleotides line up with TRBD1. The CDR3 runs to 14 residues. After removal of 1 base from V and 10 bases from J, the junction contained 5 bases not matched to a gene. Germline assignment: CDR1 MNHNS and CDR2 SASEGT. The CDR3 DNA reads TGTGCCAGCAGTGAAGTCACGGACAGGGGGCCAGCTTTCTTT. The encoded protein is CASSEVTDRGPAFF.

The chain is built from TRBV2 and TRBJ1-5; TRBD1 might be the D (6 bases). The CDR3 has 14 residues. CDR1 SNHLY and CDR2 FYNNEI come from the germline V gene. The V and J ends lost 6 bases and 7 bases respectively, with 16 bases between them. CDR3 nucleotides: TGTGCCAGCAGACTTACAGGGCTCGGGCAGCCCCAGCATTTT. Protein sequence: CASRLTGLGQPQHF.

The chain links TRBV6-5 to TRBJ1-2; possible D gene TRBD1, 5 bases. Trimming cost V 0 bases and J 4 bases, with 9 bases left between them. Germline CDR1 reads MNHEY; CDR2 reads SVGAGI. The CDR3 length is 14 residues. The CDR3 DNA sequence: TGTGCCAGCAGTTACTCGAGGGGAGGCTATGGCTACACCTTC. The encoded protein is CASSYSRGGYGYTF.

The chain links TRBV6-5 to TRBJ2-7; tentative D call: TRBD2 (6 bases). The germline V gene has CDR1 MNHEY and CDR2 SVGAGI. The CDR3 has 16 residues. Deletions cut 0 bases from V and 5 bases from J, with 17 bases between. CDR3 amino acids: CASSYSSLGGLHEQYF. CDR3 nucleotides: TGTGCCAGCAGTTACTCGAGCTTAGGTGGACTACACGAGCAGTACTTC.

J is TRBJ2-3 and V is TRBV5-4, with D unresolved. Germline V lookup: CDR1 SGHNT, CDR2 YYREEE (reference sequence). This CDR3 has 13 residues. V lost 6 bases to trimming and J lost 7 bases, with 15 bases between them. The CDR3 protein is CASTPQTGNTQYF. The CDR3 coding sequence is TGTGCCAGCACCCCTCAGACTGGAAATACGCAGTATTTT.

CDR3 amino acids: CAPATRLDGNEQFF. As DNA, the CDR3 is TGCGCCCCAGCGACGCGTCTCGACGGGAATGAGCAGTTCTTC. The rearrangement joins TRBV23-1 to TRBJ2-1; D call uncertain. TRBV23-1 is placed among ORFs of uncertain function. V lost 11 bases and J lost 7, with 21 bases in between. There are 14 residues in the CDR3.